This paragraph reports one T cell receptor beta chain. Its antigen is as yet unknown. The data derive from a study of PD-1 blockade in classical Hodgkin lymphoma. Study results and limitations: Baseline TCR diversity was reportedly lower in newly diagnosed patients than healthy donors.

Profiling relied on immunoSEQ multiplex PCR, and the TCRdb table lists in-frame clones only, not all of them. This sample has over 25,000 clones, with 80% to 90% found just once. Time point noted: newly diagnosed, previously untreated cHL patient sample. Researchers used magnetic negative selection to pull out pure CD4+ T cells from thawed PBMCs. V lost 4 bases, J lost 6 bases, and 5 bases stayed unmatched. CDR1 is LNHDA and CDR2 is SQIVND in the germline V gene (reference sequence). The CDR3 runs 13 residues. This sequence originates from a human donor with classical Hodgkin lymphoma. Sequencing used CD4+ T cells from blood. The chain has TRBV19 and TRBJ1-2, with 7 bases that match TRBD1. CDR3 coding DNA: TGTGCCAGTAGTAAAGACAGGGTAGATGGCTACACCTTC. It yields the protein CASSKDRVDGYTF. Combining the CDR3 with reference TRBV19 and TRBJ1-2 gives the whole variable domain DGGITQSPKYLFRKEGQNVTLSCEQNLNHDAMYWYRQDPGQGLRLIYYSQIVNDFQKGDIAEGYSVSREKKESFPLTVTSAQKNPTAFYLCASSKDRVDGYTFGSGTRLTVV.